A single sample is the source of the 23 T cell receptor beta chains below, sequenced in a study of cytomegalovirus exposure and HLA in healthy donors. The primer mix had 60 Vbeta and 13 Jbeta primers. TCRdb keeps only in-frame clones here, not all; method: immunoSEQ multiplex PCR. Counted here are more than 85,000 clones, 65% to 80% occurring once; the ten biggest clones make up around 3.8%. The sample consisted of PBMCs. Receptors originate from a woman aged 50 to 65 in good health and CMV-seropositive.

This chain connects TRBV9 to TRBJ1-1, with D tentatively TRBD1 (5 bases). The V gene's germline CDR1 is SGDLS and CDR2 YYNGEE. V was cut by 4 bases and J by 0 bases, with 10 bases left in between. This CDR3 is 14 amino acids long. The CDR3 reads CASSPMDMNTEAFF. The CDR3 DNA reads as TGTGCCAGCAGCCCCATGGACATGAACACTGAAGCTTTCTTT. Based on the CDR3 plus reference TRBV9 and TRBJ1-1, the full variable domain is DSGVTQTPKHLITATGQRVTLRCSPRSGDLSVYWYQQSLDQGLQFLIQYYNGEERAKGNILERFSAQQFPDLHSELNLSSLELGDSALYFCASSPMDMNTEAFFGQGTRLTVV.

The V gene is TRBV19, the J gene TRBJ1-5, with D tentatively TRBD1 (6 bases). Trimming cost V 6 bases and J 6 bases, with 12 bases left between them. The CDR3 sequence is 13 residues long. The V gene's germline CDR1 is LNHDA and CDR2 SQIVND (reference sequence). CDR3 region: CASSRDRTQPQHF. The CDR3, as DNA: TGTGCCAGTAGCCGAGACAGGACTCAGCCCCAGCATTTT.

The gene calls are TRBV15 and TRBJ2-1; weak D call: TRBD2 (7 bases). This CDR3 region has 14 residues. Germline V gene data show CDR1 as LNHNV and CDR2 as YYDKDF (reference sequence). V was pared by 9 bases and J by 8 bases, with 20 bases between. DNA of the CDR3: TGTGCCACTGCTGAGGGGGGGAGAGGCGATGAGCAGTTCTTC. As protein: CATAEGGRGDEQFF.

This clone was picked up a small number of times. This chain joins TRBV2 and TRBJ1-3; no reliable D call. The CDR3 has 19 amino acids. The V gene's germline CDR1 is SNHLY and CDR2 FYNNEI. Trimming took 3 bases from V and 3 from J, leaving 24 bases between them. Here the CDR3 DNA reads TGTGCCAGCAGTGAGGGCTTCTTTAGTGGTCAGGCTGTTGGAAACACCATATATTTT. Its protein product is CASSEGFFSGQAVGNTIYF.

The rearrangement uses TRBV7-8 and TRBJ1-1; D not resolved. CDR1 and CDR2 (germline): SGHVS, FQNEAQ. The ends were cut back, 2 bases at V and 6 bases at J, with 4 bases in the middle. This CDR3 is built from 11 residues. DNA for the CDR3: TGTGCCAGCAGCTTAAGCGCTGAAGCTTTCTTT. It encodes CASSLSAEAFF.

This clone was recorded only once. The chain joins TRBV10-3 to TRBJ1-6; 8 nucleotides agree with TRBD1. Germline lookup yields CDR1 ENHRY and CDR2 SYGVKD. V shed 0 bases and J 5 bases; nucleotides not matched to a gene: 6. This CDR3 is built from 17 residues. Written as DNA, the CDR3 is TGTGCCATCAGTGAGTCCCAGGGGGCCAGGGATAATTCACCCCTCCACTTT. It codes for CAISESQGARDNSPLHF.

The chain links TRBV2 to TRBJ1-5, with 8 bases lining up with TRBD1. There are 13 residues in the CDR3. The junction had 8 bases not matched to a gene; V was cut back by 11 bases and J by 5 bases. The germline CDR1 and CDR2 sequences are SNHLY and FYNNEI. The CDR3 is CAVGTGGYQPQHF. In DNA form, the CDR3 reads TGTGCCGTCGGAACAGGGGGATATCAGCCCCAGCATTTT.

The chain couples TRBV2 to TRBJ1-5; tentative D call: TRBD1 (5 bases). The CDR3 has 13 residues. With 4 bases removed from V and 5 bases from J, the gap between germline ends came to 9 bases. Germline CDR1 and CDR2: SNHLY and FYNNEI. CDR3 in DNA: TGTGCCAGCAGTGGGGAGGGGTATCAGCCCCAGCATTTT. As protein: CASSGEGYQPQHF.

J is TRBJ2-2 and V is TRBV6-6; maybe TRBD2 (5 bases). V was trimmed by 0 bases and J by 7 bases, leaving 9 bases between them. Germline lookup yields CDR1 MNHNY and CDR2 SVGAGI (reference sequence). The CDR3 covers 14 residues. CDR3 amino acids: CASSYSRDIGELFF. DNA of the CDR3: TGTGCCAGCAGTTACTCGAGGGATATCGGGGAGCTGTTTTTT.

This clone was observed once. The rearrangement uses TRBV6-5 and TRBJ2-2; perhaps TRBD1 as D (7 bases). This CDR3 contains 14 residues. In germline, CDR1 is MNHEY, CDR2 SVGAGI. V lost 9 bases and J lost 0, with 11 bases in between. The CDR3 DNA reads as TGTGCCAGTTGGAGGGGGCCGAACACCGGGGAGCTGTTTTTT. Translating it yields CASWRGPNTGELFF.

This clone has just one count. Written as DNA, the CDR3 is TGCGCCAGCAGCTCCAGGGGGACCAGGGCTACCTACGAGCAGTACTTC. As protein: CASSSRGTRATYEQYF. V is TRBV5-1 and J is TRBJ2-7, with TRBD1 matching 7 bases. Trimming at V came to 3 bases and at J to 2 bases, leaving 11 bases not matched to a gene. Per germline, CDR1 SGHRS and CDR2 YFSETQ. This CDR3 has 16 amino acids.

The chain recombines TRBV19 with TRBJ1-2; no definite D call. CDR1 and CDR2 from the germline V gene are LNHDA and SQIVND (reference sequence). Trimming removed 5 bases from V and 4 bases from J, with 11 bases in between. The CDR3 loop spans 13 amino acids. The CDR3 DNA reads TGTGCCAGTAGTGATAATCGACTCTATGGCTACACCTTC. Translated, it gives CASSDNRLYGYTF.

CDR3 coding DNA: TGTGCCAGCTCACCATACTCTGGACAGGGGGCTTCCTACGAGCAGTACTTC. This encodes CASSPYSGQGASYEQYF. The rearrangement joins TRBV18 to TRBJ2-7; 11 positions agree with TRBD1. The CDR3 runs 17 residues. Trimming took 2 bases from V and 1 from J; bases not matched to a gene: 7. Per the germline V gene, CDR1 is KGHSH and CDR2 is LQKENI.

The CDR3 sequence is CASSDPDRAYQPQHF. The CDR3 nucleotides are TGTGCCAGCAGTGATCCAGACAGGGCATATCAGCCCCAGCATTTT. V gene TRBV2 combines with J gene TRBJ1-5, with 7 bases lining up with TRBD1. The germline gives CDR1 SNHLY, CDR2 FYNNEI. The CDR3 length is 15 residues. J was trimmed by 5 bases and V by 3 bases; bases with no gene match: 7.

CDR3 protein: CASSRVTANYGYTF. CDR3 in DNA: TGTGCCAGTAGTAGGGTGACAGCGAACTATGGCTACACCTTC. The chain employs TRBV19 and TRBJ1-2; possible D gene TRBD1, 5 bases. The CDR3 totals 14 residues. V lost 4 bases and J lost 2, with 11 bases in between. Germline V gene lookup returns CDR1 LNHDA and CDR2 SQIVND (reference sequence).

The chain recombines TRBV7-6 with TRBJ2-1; TRBD1 aligns across 8 bases. The CDR3 runs 15 residues. CDR1 and CDR2 (germline): SGHVS, FNYEAQ. The trim removed 3 bases at V and 8 bases at J, leaving 9 bases unmatched. The DNA for the CDR3 is TGTGCCAGCAGCTTCCGGGACAGGCTTTTCGATGAGCAGTTCTTC. Translation gives CASSFRDRLFDEQFF.

The V gene is TRBV30, the J gene TRBJ2-7; D perhaps matches TRBD1 (6 bases). Germline V lookup: CDR1 GTSNPN, CDR2 SVGIG (reference sequence). This CDR3 has 11 amino acids. V was cut by 6 bases and J by 11 bases, with 17 bases left in between. CDR3 bases: TGTGCCTGTACGGACAGCGTCATGGAGTACTTC. Translated, it gives CACTDSVMEYF.

This clone occurred a few times. This rearrangement joins TRBV10-3 to TRBJ2-1, with D possibly matching TRBD1 (5 bases). CDR1 and CDR2 (germline): ENHRY, SYGVKD. Deletions cut 3 bases from V and 4 bases from J, with 10 bases between. CDR3 length: 14 amino acids. The CDR3 region has the DNA TGTGCCATCAGTGATCAGACAGATTACAATGAGCAGTTCTTC. Protein sequence: CAISDQTDYNEQFF.

In this sample, this clone turned up once. The V gene is TRBV27, the J gene TRBJ1-6, with D perhaps matching TRBD1 (5 bases). From germline, CDR1 is MNHEY and CDR2 SMNVEV (reference sequence). Trimming took off 8 bases at V and 9 bases at J, with 11 bases between the two ends. There are 12 residues in the CDR3. CDR3 loop: CASRGVGSPLHF. The CDR3 DNA follows: TGTGCCAGCCGGGGGGTGGGTTCACCCCTCCACTTT.

The chain uses TRBV19 and TRBJ1-1; 7 bases are shared with TRBD1. This CDR3 is 13 amino acids long. Looked up from germline, CDR1 is LNHDA and CDR2 is SQIVND (reference sequence). J lost 6 bases, V lost 6 bases, and 7 bases had no gene match. The chain's CDR3 is CASRIRGQPEAFF. For the CDR3, the DNA is TGTGCCAGTAGGATAAGGGGACAGCCTGAAGCTTTCTTT.

This clone was recorded a few times. The chain is built from TRBV27 and TRBJ1-6; perhaps TRBD1 as D (5 bases). The germline V and J ends were trimmed by 8 bases and 7 bases, with 15 bases remaining between them. Looked up from germline, CDR1 is MNHEY and CDR2 is SMNVEV (reference sequence). The CDR3 covers 14 residues. This CDR3 reads CASGGSARNSPLHF. The CDR3 bases are TGTGCCAGCGGGGGGTCGGCTCGGAATTCACCCCTCCACTTT.

This clone has only one observation. The chain couples TRBV18 to TRBJ1-4, with 7 positions matching TRBD1. The CDR3 consists of 14 residues. The junction had 0 bases not matched to a gene; V was cut back by 3 bases and J by 2 bases. CDR1 and CDR2 from the germline V gene are KGHSH and LQKENI. The CDR3 sequence is CASSPGQTNEKLFF. CDR3 nucleotide sequence: TGTGCCAGCTCACCGGGACAGACTAATGAAAAACTGTTTTTT.

The chain employs TRBV5-4 and TRBJ1-4; weak D call: TRBD1 (6 bases). Deletions cut 2 bases from V and 4 bases from J, with 6 bases between. The CDR3 is 13 residues long. Per germline, CDR1 SGHNT and CDR2 YYREEE (reference sequence). The CDR3 is CASSLQGNEKLFF. The CDR3 DNA reads as TGTGCCAGCAGCTTACAGGGTAATGAAAAACTGTTTTTT.